Sequencing of this T cell receptor beta chain was carried out in a study of cytomegalovirus exposure and HLA in healthy donors. About this clone: The antigen is unknown.

Study-level findings and limits: Presence/absence analyses took donor sequencing depth as roughly uniform.

CDR3 size: 15 residues. Germline assignment: CDR1 MNHEY and CDR2 SMNVEV (reference sequence). Trimming pared 5 bases from V and 6 bases from J, leaving 17 bases between. The primer mix had 60 Vbeta and 13 Jbeta primers. Libraries were prepared by immunoSEQ multiplex PCR; TCRdb keeps only in-frame clonotypes and omits some of them. The table lists about 180,000 clones, over 60% of them singletons. Specimen: PBMCs. V and J are TRBV27 and TRBJ2-1; D possibly corresponds to TRBD1 (6 bases). This receptor was taken from a man aged 35-49 years in good health and CMV-seropositive. CDR3 in DNA: TGTGCCAGCAGTCCCCCCCCAGGGGCATTCAATGAGCAGTTCTTC. Amino acid sequence: CASSPPPGAFNEQFF.